What follows describes a single T cell receptor beta chain. The data were taken from a study of tumor-infiltrating lymphocytes in oesophageal squamous cell carcinoma. One entry per CDR3 protein results from TCRdb running MiXCR on the PCR reads. Here the sample spans approximately 19,000 distinct CDR3 sequences, roughly 41% being singletons. The CDR3 has 14 amino acids. The germline CDR1 and CDR2 sequences are SGHVS and FNYEAQ. Trimming stripped 5 bases from V and 0 bases from J, with 5 bases between. The source material was normal esophageal tissue next to the tumor. V usage is TRBV7-6 and J usage is TRBJ1-6, with D unresolved. The TCR originated in a male donor with esophageal squamous cell carcinoma. CDR3 DNA: TGTGCCAGCAGCGCTAACTCCTATAATTCACCCCTCCACTTT. It codes for CASSANSYNSPLHF. The entire variable domain, with the rest obtained from reference TRBV7-6 and TRBJ1-6, is as follows: GAGVSQSPRYKVTKRGQDVALRCDPISGHVSLYWYRQALGQGPEFLTYFNYEAQQDKSGLPNDRFSAERPEGSISTLTIQRTEQRDSAMYRCASSANSYNSPLHFGNGTRLTVT.